The clone carrying this TCR beta chain has just a few counts. As yet, its antigen is unknown. This entry comes from a study of post-analysis software for immune sequencing data. Study-wide results and caveats: In patients, TRBV5-6, TRBV5-1 and TRBV20-1 belonged to several TRBV segments found more frequently than in controls.

Unique molecular identifiers featured in each of the TCR beta cDNA libraries. TCRdb reprocessed the PCR reads with MiXCR, giving one entry per CDR3 protein. The sample has 450,000 to 650,000 distinct CDR3 sequences, around 47% seen once; the top ten hold 1.5% to 2%. Germline V gene data show CDR1 as MGHRA and CDR2 as YSYEKL. V was clipped by 3 bases and J by 4 bases, with 22 bases between them. CDR3 length: 17 amino acids. The source material was blood. The chain is built from TRBV4-1 and TRBJ2-7; D may correspond to TRBD1 or TRBD2 (6 bases each). The receptor was derived from a girl aged 10 to 17 with multiple sclerosis. This CDR3 is CASSQRAIEGGGYEQYF. The CDR3 DNA is TGCGCCAGCAGCCAGAGGGCCATCGAGGGGGGTGGTTACGAGCAGTACTTC.